These 2 T cell receptor beta chains were sequenced from one sample in a study of a mutant IDH1 vaccine in newly diagnosed glioma. These receptors' targets are unknown. Using immunoSEQ multiplex PCR, the repertoire was profiled, and TCRdb retains in-frame clones only, with some absent. The sample lists over 75,000 clones; about 81% were seen once. Time point meaning: week 47, end of study. Each dose of the vaccine consisted of 300 ug of mutant IDH1 20-mer peptide, with topical imiquimod. The specimen comprised PBMCs, sampled from a glioma patient whose treatment included an IDH1 peptide vaccine. The receptors were sampled from a man aged 35 to 55 with glioma.

The chain has TRBV19 and TRBJ1-5; 7 bases are shared with TRBD1. Losses at the gene ends were 3 bases for V and 3 bases for J; bases not matched to a gene: 5. Per germline, CDR1 LNHDA and CDR2 SQIVND (reference sequence). The length of the CDR3 is 15 residues. The CDR3 coding sequence is TGTGCCAGTAGTATGACCGACAGGGACAATCAGCCCCAGCATTTT. It yields the protein CASSMTDRDNQPQHF.

The chain joins TRBV10-3 to TRBJ2-7; D is possibly TRBD1 or TRBD2 (5 bases each). This CDR3 comprises 13 residues. V gave up 2 bases and J gave up 9 bases, with 14 bases separating them. The germline V gene has CDR1 ENHRY and CDR2 SYGVKD. Here the CDR3 reads CAISEGTPAVQYF. CDR3 DNA: TGTGCCATCAGTGAGGGGACCCCGGCGGTGCAGTACTTC.